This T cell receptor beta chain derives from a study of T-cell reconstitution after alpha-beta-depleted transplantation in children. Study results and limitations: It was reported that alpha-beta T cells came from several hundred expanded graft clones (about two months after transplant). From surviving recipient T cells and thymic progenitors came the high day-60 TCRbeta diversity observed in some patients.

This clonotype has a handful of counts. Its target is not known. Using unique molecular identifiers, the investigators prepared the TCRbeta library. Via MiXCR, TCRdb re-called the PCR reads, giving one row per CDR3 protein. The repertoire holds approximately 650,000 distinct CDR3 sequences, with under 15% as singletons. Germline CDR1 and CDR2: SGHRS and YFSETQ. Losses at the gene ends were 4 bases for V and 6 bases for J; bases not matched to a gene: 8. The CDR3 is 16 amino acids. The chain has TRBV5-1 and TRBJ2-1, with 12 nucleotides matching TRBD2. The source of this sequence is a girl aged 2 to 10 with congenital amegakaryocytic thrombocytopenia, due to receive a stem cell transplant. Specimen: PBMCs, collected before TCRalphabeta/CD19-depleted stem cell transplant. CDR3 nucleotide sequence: TGCGCCAGCAGCATCCAACTAGCGGGAGGAGCCAATGAGCAGTTCTTC. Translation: CASSIQLAGGANEQFF.